This note documents a single TCR beta chain sequence. Method: immunoSEQ multiplex PCR; TCRdb's copy keeps in-frame clones and lacks some. The sample yields some 390,000 clones, over 75% seen once. This sample was taken from a study of blood T cell repertoires in COVID-19. For the study at large: Italy, Spain and the United States were the sources of the convalescent and acute COVID-19 samples.

This CDR3 contains 18 residues. V was pared by 1 base and J by 4 bases, with 10 bases of the junction left unmatched. Germline lookup yields CDR1 MGHRA and CDR2 YSYEKL. The sequence was obtained from a woman aged 55-75 years with COVID-19, enrolled during active disease. J is TRBJ1-3 and V is TRBV4-1; TRBD1 matches 10 bases. Material for sequencing was peripheral blood. Written as DNA, the CDR3 is TGCGCCAGCAGCCAAGGGGGGACGGGACAGGGGTTCGGAAACACCATATATTTT. This gives the protein CASSQGGTGQGFGNTIYF.